These T cell receptor beta chains were read from a single sample in a study of response to subunit inactivated influenza vaccine. Using its own MiXCR run on the RT-PCR reads, TCRdb lists one record per CDR3 protein. There are 150,000 to 200,000 distinct CDR3 sequences in the sample; about an eighth occur only once, and less than 30% lies in the top ten. Another study also made use of these data, one on T cells expressing NK-cell markers.

This specimen consisted of CD8+ T cells sorted from PBMCs, obtained roughly 13 days after vaccination. These receptor sequences come from a man aged 45-60 years who received an inactivated influenza vaccine. CDR3s include the opening cysteine and the closing phenylalanine or tryptophan.

J | V | CDR3
TRBJ1-1 | TRBV12-3/TRBV12-4 | CASTAGRVGAFF
TRBJ2-7 | TRBV5-1 | CASSRVSGTYEQYF
TRBJ2-3 | TRBV12-3/TRBV12-4 | CASSGTGSRTDTQYF
TRBJ2-7 | TRBV6-5 | CASSNLQVAGEQYF
TRBJ2-1 | TRBV4-3 | CASSQGGFNNEQFF
TRBJ1-2 | TRBV7-9 | CASSLGHASNYGYTF
TRBJ2-7 | TRBV7-9 | CASSRQSSYEQYF
TRBJ2-7 | TRBV20-1 | CSARETDYEQYF
TRBJ1-1 | TRBV4-1 | CASSQSLGGAEAFF
TRBJ2-5 | TRBV27 | CASSSSSPGVIGETQYF
TRBJ2-5 | TRBV12-3/TRBV12-4 | CASRRPGFQETQYF
TRBJ1-2 | TRBV12-3/TRBV12-4 | CASSLRGPYGYTF
TRBJ2-7 | TRBV2 | CASSEETPYEQYF
TRBJ2-3 | TRBV9 | CASSVGTSGADTQYF
TRBJ1-2 | TRBV7-8 | CASSDMGRGGPYGYTF
TRBJ2-7 | TRBV28 | CASSLGLAGDSRVYEQYF
TRBJ1-4 | TRBV7-6 | CASSQNIDEKLFF
TRBJ2-1 | TRBV9 | CASSPTTGLNEQFF
TRBJ2-6 | TRBV9 | CASSDQSGANVLTF
TRBJ1-2 | TRBV29-1 | CSVEGGTGRGGYTF
TRBJ2-1 | TRBV12-3/TRBV12-4 | CASQRGGNSYNEQFF
TRBJ2-5 | TRBV11-2 | CASSLFFSGQQETQYF
TRBJ2-7 | TRBV25-1 | CARGPGLLYEQYF
TRBJ2-3 | TRBV12-3/TRBV12-4 | CASRSGITDTQYF
TRBJ1-1 | TRBV29-1 | CSVDSLSDTEAFF
TRBJ2-5 | TRBV7-9 | CASSLGRWETQYF
TRBJ2-1 | TRBV7-2 | CASSFWDSYNEQFF
TRBJ2-2 | TRBV6-2/TRBV6-3 | CASSYGGAGGELFF
TRBJ2-1 | TRBV7-2 | CASSLGVGSGNEQFF
TRBJ2-1 | TRBV2 | CASNPPGQPFNEQFF
TRBJ2-2 | TRBV5-5 | CASSMGQGAGGELFF
TRBJ1-5 | TRBV15 | CATSRDGQNNQPQHF
TRBJ2-5 | TRBV6-5 | CASSYYVGETQYF
TRBJ2-7 | TRBV20-1 | CSARGGQGGYEQYF
TRBJ2-1 | TRBV5-1 | CASSPSPIYNEQFF
TRBJ1-2 | TRBV28 | CASRSVGSTGYTF
TRBJ2-7 | TRBV20-1 | CSAGLAGVEQYF
TRBJ2-7 | TRBV6-2/TRBV6-3 | CASSFGTIYEQYF
TRBJ1-2 | TRBV6-1 | CASSEMDGSYGYTF
TRBJ2-3 | TRBV12-3/TRBV12-4 | CASREGLSVTDTQYF
TRBJ2-1 | TRBV11-2 | CASSLGGPSVRNEQFF
TRBJ2-1 | TRBV12-3/TRBV12-4 | CASSLGPGGRVTQFF
TRBJ2-4 | TRBV7-9 | CASSSSARENIQYF
TRBJ2-1 | TRBV6-6 | CASSYLGQAYNEQFF
TRBJ1-1 | TRBV5-1 | CASSLATHTEAFF